What follows describes a single T cell receptor (beta chain). What it binds is unknown. Time point noted: week 47, end of study. Topical imiquimod was applied with each vaccine dose, which held 300 ug of mutant IDH1 20-mer peptide. This sample was included in a study of a mutant IDH1 vaccine in newly diagnosed glioma. TCRdb's copy holds only in-frame clones and misses some; the assay was immunoSEQ multiplex PCR. The table shows approximately 56,000 clones, with around three fifths occurring only once. Unmatched junction bases numbered 6, after V lost 6 bases and J lost 4 bases. Germline-derived CDR1 and CDR2 are SGHDN and FVKESK. CDR3 length: 14 amino acids.

The rearrangement links TRBV14 to TRBJ2-5; 9 bases align to TRBD1. Sequencing used peripheral blood mononuclear cells (PBMCs), obtained from a glioma patient whose treatment included an IDH1 peptide vaccine. The receptor was derived from a middle-aged man with glioma. Some clones in this sample may be carry-over from other donors' samples. Written as DNA, the CDR3 is TGTGCCAGCAGTCCAACAGGGGGCGGAGAGACCCAGTACTTC. Encoded protein: CASSPTGGGETQYF.